A single sample is the source of the 17 T cell receptor beta chains below, sequenced in a study of blood T cell repertoires in COVID-19. Sequencing used immunoSEQ multiplex PCR; TCRdb keeps in-frame clones, though not all of them. Altogether fewer than 200,000 clones are present, around 82% being singletons, with the ten largest covering around a sixth. The sequenced sample consisted of PBMCs or T cells enriched from blood (not recorded which). The receptors come from a man between 60 and 75 years old who had recovered from COVID-19.

The rearrangement joins TRBV4-2 to TRBJ2-3; maybe TRBD1 (5 bases). V dropped 4 bases and J dropped 4 bases, with 6 bases sitting between them. Germline V gene sequence: CDR1 LGHNA, CDR2 YNFKEQ. The CDR3 covers 12 residues. The CDR3 here is CASSLGADTQYF. DNA of the CDR3: TGTGCCAGCAGCCTAGGGGCAGATACGCAGTATTTT.

CDR3 in amino acids: CASSPGHLNQPQHF. The CDR3 nucleotides are TGTGCCAGCAGCCCGGGACACCTGAATCAGCCCCAGCATTTT. The chain couples TRBV5-6 to TRBJ1-5; possible D gene TRBD1, 6 bases. Per germline, CDR1 SGHDT and CDR2 YYEEEE. This CDR3 spans 14 amino acids. Trimming stripped 4 bases from V and 4 bases from J, with 12 bases between.

V gene TRBV3-1 (or the pseudogene TRBV3-2) combines with J gene TRBJ2-7, with D tentatively TRBD1 (6 bases). The CDR3 extends over 15 amino acids. The germline CDR1 and CDR2 sequences are LGHDT and YNNKEL (reference sequence). The V end was cut by 0 bases, the J end by 4 bases, with 13 bases between. DNA of the CDR3: TGTGCCAGCAGCCAAGAACTAGTCAGGGGATACGAGCAGTACTTC. This translates into CASSQELVRGYEQYF.

The chain recombines TRBV27 with TRBJ1-4; unclear D gene. Deletions cut 4 bases from V and 5 bases from J, with 8 bases between. Germline CDR1 MNHEY, CDR2 SMNVEV (reference sequence). The CDR3 spans 13 residues. In nucleotides, the CDR3 is TGTGCCAGCAGTTACCGGCGGAATGAAAAACTGTTTTTT. It is translated as CASSYRRNEKLFF.

The V and J genes are TRBV2 and TRBJ2-2; 11 nucleotides align to TRBD2. J gave up 4 bases and V 6 bases, and 7 bases lay outside the gene matches. The germline V gene has CDR1 SNHLY and CDR2 FYNNEI. The CDR3 consists of 16 residues. The CDR3 DNA is TGTGCCAGCAGCCGGGGACTAGCGGCGAGCACCGGGGAGCTGTTTTTT. It codes for CASSRGLAASTGELFF.

The V gene is TRBV7-9, the J gene TRBJ2-7; a possible D gene is TRBD2 (6 bases). The CDR3 is 14 amino acids. Germline CDR1 is SEHNR and CDR2 is FQNEAQ (reference sequence). V shed 1 base and J shed 7 bases, with 14 bases lying between them. The DNA of the CDR3 is TGTGCCAGCAGCTTAGTGAGCGGGTCATTGGAGCAGTACTTC. This codes for CASSLVSGSLEQYF.

This clone is a singleton in its sample. The CDR3, as DNA: TGTGCCAGTAGTCGGGGGGGCTTTAGCAATCAGCCCCAGCATTTT. Amino acid sequence: CASSRGGFSNQPQHF. The chain carries TRBV19 and TRBJ1-5, with D tentatively TRBD1 (6 bases). CDR1 and CDR2 from the germline V gene are LNHDA and SQIVND (reference sequence). The CDR3 covers 15 residues. The V and J ends lost 5 bases and 0 bases respectively, with 11 bases between them.

Concerning this clone: A junction boundary mismatches the germline segment, possibly from a read error. V gene TRBV10-3 combines with J gene TRBJ1-5, with 9 positions matching TRBD1. The CDR3 consists of 14 residues. Germline CDR1 reads ENHRY; CDR2 reads SYGVKD. The CDR3 protein is CAISPDRGNRPQHF. CDR3 sequence (DNA): TGTGCCATCAGCCCTGACAGGGGGAATCGGCCCCAGCATTTT.

V and J are TRBV7-9 and TRBJ2-1; 7 bases fit TRBD1. The V and J ends lost 5 bases and 0 bases, in that order; junction bases with no gene match: 7. CDR1 and CDR2 from the germline V gene are SEHNR and FQNEAQ (reference sequence). The CDR3 spans 16 residues. CDR3 in DNA: TGTGCCAGCAGCGACAGACAGGGAAGCTCCTACAATGAGCAGTTCTTC. This sequence encodes CASSDRQGSSYNEQFF.

This sequence joins TRBV9 and TRBJ2-3, with 9 positions matching TRBD1. Trimming took 4 bases from V and 1 from J; bases not matched to a gene: 7. The germline gives CDR1 SGDLS, CDR2 YYNGEE. The CDR3 has 16 amino acids. In nucleotides, the CDR3 is TGTGCCAGCAGCTCCTGGACAGGGGCCGGCACAGATACGCAGTATTTT. The encoded protein is CASSSWTGAGTDTQYF.

Remarks on this clone: The sample holds other DNA sequences that translate to the same CDR3. This sequence joins TRBV5-1 and TRBJ2-2; TRBD1 is a possible D gene (6 bases). The CDR3 spans 15 residues. CDR1 is SGHRS and CDR2 is YFSETQ in the germline V gene. Trimming took off 4 bases at V and 2 bases at J, with 12 bases between the two ends. The CDR3 region is CASSLNRANTGELFF. CDR3 DNA: TGCGCCAGCAGCCTAAACAGGGCCAACACCGGGGAGCTGTTTTTT.

V gene TRBV11-3 combines with J gene TRBJ2-1; possibly TRBD2 for D (5 bases). The V end was cut by 4 bases, the J end by 9 bases, with 10 bases between. This CDR3 has 12 residues. Germline values: CDR1 SGHNT, CDR2 YENEEA. In DNA form, the CDR3 reads TGTGCCAGCAGCTCGTTCGGACTTGAGCAGTTCTTC. This codes for CASSSFGLEQFF.

The V call is TRBV30, the J call TRBJ1-6; 8 nucleotides agree with TRBD1. The CDR3 runs 16 residues. V shed 4 bases, J shed 5 bases, and the junction held 10 bases outside the gene matches. Germline assignment: CDR1 GTSNPN and CDR2 SVGIG (reference sequence). The chain's CDR3 is CAWIPFGTGDNSPLHF. CDR3 in DNA: TGTGCCTGGATTCCTTTTGGGACAGGAGATAATTCACCCCTCCACTTT.

This sequence joins TRBV5-6 and TRBJ2-7; 8 bases line up with TRBD1. The CDR3 totals 15 residues. The germline gives CDR1 SGHDT, CDR2 YYEEEE. The trim removed 4 bases at V and 5 bases at J, leaving 11 bases unmatched. The CDR3 bases are TGTGCCAGCAGCGCCCAGGACAGGGTGAGGGACGAGCAGTACTTC. This translates into CASSAQDRVRDEQYF.

V gene TRBV7-6 combines with J gene TRBJ1-5; D is uncertain. V lost 1 base and J lost 0, with 16 bases in between. Germline CDR1 and CDR2: SGHVS and FNYEAQ. The CDR3 spans 18 residues. The CDR3 loop is CASSLGAGRRYSNQPQHF. The CDR3 DNA reads TGTGCCAGCAGCTTAGGGGCTGGGCGACGTTATAGCAATCAGCCCCAGCATTTT.

This clone was observed once. The rearrangement joins TRBV2 to TRBJ1-5; D perhaps matches TRBD1 (6 bases). The CDR3 totals 15 residues. V dropped 6 bases and J dropped 3 bases, with 15 bases sitting between them. From germline, CDR1 is SNHLY and CDR2 FYNNEI. The CDR3 loop reads CASSKDRTLNQPQHF. DNA for the CDR3: TGTGCCAGCAGCAAAGACAGGACACTCAATCAGCCCCAGCATTTT.

This clone was counted only a few times. J is TRBJ1-4 and V is TRBV5-4; D may be TRBD1 (6 bases). Trimming took off 4 bases at V and 8 bases at J, with 15 bases between the two ends. The CDR3 is 14 residues long. The germline V gene encodes CDR1 SGHNT and CDR2 YYREEE (reference sequence). Written as DNA, the CDR3 is TGTGCCAGCAGCCCGGGACAAAGGCCCGAAAAACTGTTTTTT. It yields the protein CASSPGQRPEKLFF.